One sample yielded the 32 T cell receptor beta chains listed below, sequenced in a study of T cell repertoires in cytomegalovirus infection (dated by TCRdb to about 2019). Reading the label with the study, this specimen's treatment or condition is: in vitro stimulation with specific CMV peptide epitopes to enrich CMV-specific T cells. Sequencing used an Illumina HiSeq 1500. TCRdb trimmed the raw reads at Q25, called clones with MiXCR and kept productive beta chains. Records with the same CDR3 protein are collapsed into one entry carrying the most frequent genes and DNA. The sample has about 110,000 distinct CDR3 sequences on record, around 28% of them singletons. Roughly 81% of the sample lies in the top ten. Their specific antigens are unknown. Material: CD8+ T cells from cultured PBMCs, obtained from culture after CMV antigen stimulation. These receptors were taken from a human donor in good health (CMV status not recorded). Some clones in this sample may be carry-over from other donors' samples.

The table lists this clonotype with a few counts. This sequence joins TRBV27 and TRBJ1-1; the D is unclear. Germline lookup yields CDR1 MNHEY and CDR2 SMNVEV (reference sequence). V lost 4 bases to trimming and J lost 1 base, with 7 bases between them. This CDR3 has 13 residues. The CDR3 DNA reads TGTGCCAGCAGTTCCCAGGCGAACACTGAAGCTTTCTTT. Translation gives CASSSQANTEAFF.

This clonotype was seen a handful of times. The genes are TRBV2 and TRBJ1-1; a weak D match, TRBD1 (6 bases). V lost 7 bases and J 7 bases, leaving 19 bases between the germline ends. Germline-derived CDR1 and CDR2 are SNHLY and FYNNEI. There are 14 residues in the CDR3. The CDR3 here is CASMYQTGLLEAFF. CDR3 in DNA: TGTGCCAGCATGTACCAGACAGGCCTCCTTGAAGCTTTCTTT. Variable domain in full (rest from reference TRBV2 and TRBJ1-1): EPEVTQTPSHQVTQMGQEVILRCVPISNHLYFYWYRQILGQKVEFLVSFYNNEISEKSEIFDDQFSVERPDGSNFTLKIRSTKLEDSAMYFCASMYQTGLLEAFFGQGTRLTVV.

The chain couples TRBV11-2 to TRBJ2-1; D is undetermined. CDR3 length: 13 amino acids. With 1 base removed from V and 8 bases from J, the gap between germline ends came to 9 bases. From germline, CDR1 is SGHAT and CDR2 FQNNGV. CDR3 sequence reads: CASSLARTYEQFF. CDR3 DNA: TGTGCCAGCAGCTTAGCCCGTACCTATGAGCAGTTCTTC.

The gene calls are TRBV29-1 and TRBJ2-7, with 7 bases identical to TRBD1. The CDR3 is 13 amino acids. The trim removed 0 bases at V and 4 bases at J, leaving 3 bases unmatched. CDR1 is SQVTM and CDR2 is ANQGSEA in the germline V gene. In DNA, the CDR3 is TGCAGCGTTGAAGAGGGACAGAGATACGAGCAGTACTTC. It translates to CSVEEGQRYEQYF.

This clonotype turned up a few times. The V and J genes are TRBV12-3 or TRBV12-4 and TRBJ2-7; possible D gene TRBD2, 5 bases. The CDR3 is 12 amino acids. With 6 bases removed from V and 5 bases from J, the gap between germline ends came to 11 bases. The CDR3, as DNA: TGTGCCAGCAGCCGGGGAGTCCACGAGCAGTACTTC. It is translated as CASSRGVHEQYF.

This clonotype was found a few times. The chain uses TRBV3-1 and TRBJ2-7; 12 bases agree with TRBD2. The CDR3 is 16 residues long. The junction had 4 bases not matched to a gene; V was cut back by 3 bases and J by 1 base. From germline, CDR1 is LGHDT and CDR2 YNNKEL (reference sequence). CDR3: CASSHWTSGESYEQYF. CDR3 DNA: TGTGCCAGCAGCCACTGGACTAGCGGGGAATCCTACGAGCAGTACTTC.

The chain recombines TRBV10-3 with TRBJ1-5; 9 nucleotides match TRBD1. Germline trimming cut 3 bases from V and 5 bases from J; bases unmatched to any gene: 11. The V gene's germline CDR1 is ENHRY and CDR2 SYGVKD. This CDR3 region has 17 residues. The CDR3 sequence: CAISEGGQGTPDQPQHF. For the CDR3, the DNA is TGTGCCATCAGTGAAGGGGGACAGGGTACACCTGATCAGCCCCAGCATTTT.

The chain links TRBV18 to TRBJ2-3; 9 bases match TRBD1. With 2 bases clipped from V and 6 bases from J, the junction kept 3 bases outside the gene matches. CDR1 and CDR2 (germline): KGHSH, LQKENI. The CDR3 extends over 14 amino acids. CDR3 bases: TGTGCCAGCTCACCAGGACAGGGGCCCGATACGCAGTATTTT. Residues: CASSPGQGPDTQYF.

The rearrangement joins TRBV5-4 to TRBJ2-5; D gene unclear. The V gene's germline CDR1 is SGHNT and CDR2 YYREEE (reference sequence). This CDR3 has 14 residues. Trimming took off 5 bases at V and 1 base at J, with 12 bases between the two ends. The CDR3 nucleotides read TGTGCCAGCAGGGAGTTCGGGTCCCAAGAGACCCAGTACTTC. The encoded protein is CASREFGSQETQYF.

This clonotype has a handful of counts. The genes are TRBV4-1 and TRBJ2-5, with 12 bases fitting TRBD2. This CDR3 is built from 16 residues. V lost 0 bases to trimming and J lost 5 bases; unmatched junction nucleotides: 4. The germline V gene encodes CDR1 MGHRA and CDR2 YSYEKL. CDR3 amino acids: CASSQDRLAGGETQYF. The CDR3 coding sequence is TGCGCCAGCAGCCAAGATCGCCTAGCGGGAGGGGAGACCCAGTACTTC.

This chain joins TRBV3-1 and TRBJ2-4; the match to TRBD2 covers 8 bases. CDR3 length equals 17 residues. J lost 5 bases, V lost 1 base, and 10 bases had no gene match. Germline values: CDR1 LGHDT, CDR2 YNNKEL (reference sequence). The CDR3: CASSQGEIMRGENIQYF. Written as DNA, the CDR3 is TGTGCCAGCAGCCAAGGCGAGATTATGCGGGGGGAAAACATTCAGTACTTC.

This clonotype was detected many times. The J gene is TRBJ2-3, the V gene TRBV4-1; D might be TRBD2 (6 bases). V dropped 5 bases and J dropped 0 bases, with 12 bases sitting between them. The CDR3 runs 15 residues. The germline gives CDR1 MGHRA, CDR2 YSYEKL. The CDR3 is CASSETGTSTDTQYF. The CDR3 DNA follows: TGCGCCAGCAGCGAGACCGGGACTAGCACAGATACGCAGTATTTT.

This clonotype has only a few counts. V is TRBV7-6 and J is TRBJ2-3, with TRBD1 identical over 7 bases. Germline CDR1 SGHVS, CDR2 FNYEAQ. The V gene end was trimmed by 1 base and the J gene end by 2 bases; junction bases not matched to a gene: 3. The CDR3 has 15 amino acids. The CDR3 DNA follows: TGTGCCAGCAGCTTAGGTAGGGGGCCCACAGATACGCAGTATTTT. It encodes CASSLGRGPTDTQYF.

The rearrangement links TRBV4-1 to TRBJ2-1; the D call may be TRBD1 or TRBD2 (6 bases each). Trimming stripped 4 bases from V and 5 bases from J, with 15 bases between. Germline lookup yields CDR1 MGHRA and CDR2 YSYEKL. The length of the CDR3 is 15 residues. CDR3 sequence reads: CASSLLWGAHNEQFF. The CDR3 bases are TGCGCCAGCAGCCTATTGTGGGGGGCCCACAATGAGCAGTTCTTC.

V gene TRBV9 combines with J gene TRBJ2-1; 14 positions match TRBD2. The CDR3 sequence is 15 residues long. V was clipped by 4 bases and J by 10 bases; unmatched bases: 7. CDR1 SGDLS and CDR2 YYNGEE come from the germline V gene. The CDR3 loop is CASSSGLAGENEQFF. The CDR3 DNA reads as TGTGCCAGCAGCTCGGGACTAGCGGGGGAAAACGAGCAGTTCTTC.

This clonotype was seen a few times. CDR3 sequence (DNA): TGTGCCAGCTCCTTAAGGGCGACCTACGAGCAGTACTTC. This encodes CASSLRATYEQYF. J is TRBJ2-7 and V is TRBV28; D is unclear. This CDR3 is built from 13 residues. Trimming removed 8 bases at V and 2 bases at J, with 13 bases between. Germline assignment: CDR1 MDHEN and CDR2 SYDVKM.

Only a few counts were recorded for this clonotype. The V call is TRBV19, the J call TRBJ1-2; D is uncertain. The V gene's germline CDR1 is LNHDA and CDR2 SQIVND (reference sequence). V was pared by 6 bases and J by 1 base, with 12 bases between. CDR3 length: 14 residues. This chain's CDR3 is CASSGLQNNYGYTF. Written as DNA, the CDR3 is TGTGCCAGTAGCGGTCTTCAGAATAACTATGGCTACACCTTC.

The chain links TRBV6-6 to TRBJ1-1; D is unresolved. V was trimmed by 2 bases and J by 2 bases, leaving 12 bases between them. Germline V gene data show CDR1 as MNHNY and CDR2 as SVGAGI (reference sequence). The CDR3 is made up of 15 amino acids. CDR3 loop: CASSYQDGYNTEAFF. In nucleotides, the CDR3 is TGTGCCAGCAGTTACCAGGACGGATATAACACTGAAGCTTTCTTT.

The chain is built from TRBV28 and TRBJ2-3; D is unclear. Germline V gene lookup returns CDR1 MDHEN and CDR2 SYDVKM. The V gene lost 5 bases and the J gene lost 2 bases, with 8 bases spanning the gap. This CDR3 contains 13 residues. CDR3 coding DNA: TGTGCCAGCAGTATACTCCCCACAGATACGCAGTATTTT. This codes for CASSILPTDTQYF.

The sample holds many counts of this clonotype. This sequence joins TRBV7-9 and TRBJ2-7; 10 bases agree with TRBD1. The V gene end was trimmed by 5 bases and the J gene end by 5 bases; junction bases not matched to a gene: 9. The CDR3 spans 15 residues. The germline V gene has CDR1 SEHNR and CDR2 FQNEAQ (reference sequence). The chain's CDR3 is CASSPPGTGVHEQYF. CDR3 sequence (DNA): TGTGCCAGCAGCCCCCCCGGGACAGGGGTCCACGAGCAGTACTTC.

This clonotype was seen repeatedly, ten times or more. The J gene is TRBJ2-7, the V gene TRBV12-3 or TRBV12-4; D unresolved. The CDR3 sequence is 12 residues long. V lost 5 bases and J lost 3, with 8 bases in between. This CDR3 reads CASSLGYYEQYF. CDR3 in DNA: TGTGCCAGCAGTCTAGGGTACTACGAGCAGTACTTC.

This clonotype was found a few times. The chain carries TRBV11-2 and TRBJ2-3; D is undetermined. The germline V gene encodes CDR1 SGHAT and CDR2 FQNNGV. This CDR3 is 14 amino acids long. V was shortened by 0 bases and J by 4 bases, with 8 bases between the two germline ends. The CDR3 loop is CASSLDSPADTQYF. In DNA form, the CDR3 reads TGTGCCAGCAGCTTAGATAGCCCGGCAGATACGCAGTATTTT.

The rearrangement joins TRBV19 to TRBJ2-1, with TRBD1 matching over 8 bases. J was trimmed by 4 bases and V by 7 bases; bases with no gene match: 9. The germline gives CDR1 LNHDA, CDR2 SQIVND (reference sequence). CDR3 size: 15 residues. CDR3 DNA sequence: TGTGCCAGTACCGATCAGGGGGCGTCTTACAATGAGCAGTTCTTC. Amino acid sequence: CASTDQGASYNEQFF.

This clonotype was counted at least ten times. V and J are TRBV7-8 and TRBJ2-1, with D perhaps TRBD1 (5 bases). This CDR3 has 15 amino acids. Germline assignment: CDR1 SGHVS and CDR2 FQNEAQ. V lost 10 bases, J lost 6 bases, and 22 bases lay in between. CDR3: CATLRVVQGSNEQFF. CDR3 coding DNA: TGTGCCACCTTACGCGTGGTGCAGGGATCCAATGAGCAGTTCTTC. Full variable domain (remainder filled in from reference TRBV7-8 and TRBJ2-1): GAGVSQSPRYKVAKRGQDVALRCDPISGHVSLFWYQQALGQGPEFLTYFQNEAQLDKSGLPSDRFFAERPEGSVSTLKIQRTQQEDSAVYLCATLRVVQGSNEQFFGPGTRLTVL.

This rearrangement joins TRBV12-3 or TRBV12-4 to TRBJ2-3; 7 bases align to TRBD1. V was clipped by 5 bases and J by 5 bases; unmatched bases: 7. There are 14 residues in the CDR3. In DNA, the CDR3 is TGTGCCAGCAGTCCCACAGGGGTAGGAGATACGCAGTATTTT. This gives the protein CASSPTGVGDTQYF.

This clonotype has at least ten counts. The genes are TRBV7-8 and TRBJ1-2; TRBD1 aligns across 10 bases. This CDR3 has 15 amino acids. V was pared by 3 bases and J by 6 bases, with 7 bases of the junction left unmatched. CDR1 SGHVS and CDR2 FQNEAQ come from the germline V gene. CDR3 sequence reads: CASSLSDGTGDGYTF. As DNA, the CDR3 is TGTGCCAGCAGCTTGAGCGATGGGACAGGGGATGGCTACACCTTC.

This clonotype was seen only a few times. The J gene is TRBJ1-1, the V gene TRBV7-9, with a weak D call TRBD1 (5 bases). Per germline, CDR1 SEHNR and CDR2 FQNEAQ (reference sequence). This CDR3 is built from 15 residues. V lost 6 bases and J 0 bases, leaving 14 bases between the germline ends. The CDR3 nucleotides are TGTGCCAGCAGGACGGCGGGGCAGATGAACACTGAAGCTTTCTTT. It is translated as CASRTAGQMNTEAFF.

The chain has TRBV6-5 and TRBJ2-5; D remains ambiguous. CDR3 length: 13 amino acids. V gave up 6 bases and J gave up 4 bases, with 12 bases separating them. Germline CDR1 MNHEY, CDR2 SVGAGI. CDR3 nucleotide sequence: TGTGCCAGCAGCCCCGAGGTATTAGAGACCCAGTACTTC. It encodes CASSPEVLETQYF.

This clonotype was seen only once. Here the CDR3 DNA reads TGCGCCAGCAGCCAAGATCAAACAGCCCCTGATCGAGGCATTCAGTACTTC. Protein sequence: CASSQDQTAPDRGIQYF. The V gene is TRBV4-1, the J gene TRBJ2-4; no firm D call. The germline CDR1 and CDR2 sequences are MGHRA and YSYEKL. The CDR3 consists of 17 residues. Trimming left V 0 bases short and J 9 bases short, with 21 bases between.

Only one count was recorded for this clonotype. Possible read error: a much larger clone is one base away. The gene calls are TRBV6-5 and TRBJ1-1; D unresolved. Trimming pared 5 bases from V and 7 bases from J, leaving 8 bases between. In germline, CDR1 is MNHEY, CDR2 SVGAGI. The CDR3 covers 11 residues. For the CDR3, the DNA is TGTGCCAGCAGTGACGCCCTTGAAGCTTTCTTT. This translates into CASSDALEAFF.

The gene calls are TRBV12-3 or TRBV12-4 and TRBJ2-1; either TRBD1 or TRBD2 may supply D (5 bases each). The CDR3 contains 12 residues. V lost 6 bases to trimming and J lost 6 bases, with 9 bases between them. The CDR3 is CASRVGGNEQFF. The DNA of the CDR3 is TGTGCCAGCAGGGTTGGGGGCAATGAGCAGTTCTTC.

CDR3 sequence: CASSRTGEGEKLFF. In nucleotides, the CDR3 is TGTGCCAGCAGCCGGACAGGGGAAGGTGAAAAACTGTTTTTT. The genes are TRBV12-3 or TRBV12-4 and TRBJ1-4; 9 positions agree with TRBD1. This CDR3 is built from 14 residues. V trimming: 6 bases; J trimming: 7 bases; junction bases outside the gene matches: 6.